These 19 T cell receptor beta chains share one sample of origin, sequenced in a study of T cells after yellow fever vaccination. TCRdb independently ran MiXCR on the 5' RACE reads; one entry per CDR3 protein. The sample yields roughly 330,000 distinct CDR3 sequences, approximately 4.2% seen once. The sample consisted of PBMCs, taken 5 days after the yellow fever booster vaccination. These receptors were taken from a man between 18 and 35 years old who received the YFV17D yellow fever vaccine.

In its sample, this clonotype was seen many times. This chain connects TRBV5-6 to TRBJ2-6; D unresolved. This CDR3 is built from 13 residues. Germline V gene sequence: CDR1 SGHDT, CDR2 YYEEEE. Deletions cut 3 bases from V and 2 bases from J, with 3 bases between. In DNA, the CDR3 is TGTGCCAGCAGCTCCACTGGGGCCAACGTCCTGACTTTC. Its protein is CASSSTGANVLTF.

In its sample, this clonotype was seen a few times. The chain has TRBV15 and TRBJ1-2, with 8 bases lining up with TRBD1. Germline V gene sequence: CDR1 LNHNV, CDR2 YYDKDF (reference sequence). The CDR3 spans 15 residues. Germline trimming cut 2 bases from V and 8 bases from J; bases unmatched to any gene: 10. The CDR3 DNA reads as TGTGCCACCAGCAGAAACCTGGACAGGGTAGAAGGCTACACCTTC. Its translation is CATSRNLDRVEGYTF.

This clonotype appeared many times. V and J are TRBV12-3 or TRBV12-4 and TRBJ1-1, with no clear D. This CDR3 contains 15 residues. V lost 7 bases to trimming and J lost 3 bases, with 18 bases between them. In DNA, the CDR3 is TGTGCCAGCAACCTTTACCAAACAGATGACACTGAAGCTTTCTTT. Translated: CASNLYQTDDTEAFF.

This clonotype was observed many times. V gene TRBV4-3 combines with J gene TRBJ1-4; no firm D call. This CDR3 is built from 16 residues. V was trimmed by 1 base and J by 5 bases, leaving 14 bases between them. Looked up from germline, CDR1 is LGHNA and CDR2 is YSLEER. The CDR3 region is CASSQGSLVSNEKLFF. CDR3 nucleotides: TGCGCCAGCAGCCAAGGTTCACTTGTCTCAAATGAAAAACTGTTTTTT.

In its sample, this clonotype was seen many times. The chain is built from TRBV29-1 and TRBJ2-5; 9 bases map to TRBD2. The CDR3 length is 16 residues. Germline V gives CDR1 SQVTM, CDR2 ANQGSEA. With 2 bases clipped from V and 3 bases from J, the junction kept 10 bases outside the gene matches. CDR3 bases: TGCAGCGTTGAAAGTCTAGCGGGACCCTCAAAAGAGACCCAGTACTTC. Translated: CSVESLAGPSKETQYF.

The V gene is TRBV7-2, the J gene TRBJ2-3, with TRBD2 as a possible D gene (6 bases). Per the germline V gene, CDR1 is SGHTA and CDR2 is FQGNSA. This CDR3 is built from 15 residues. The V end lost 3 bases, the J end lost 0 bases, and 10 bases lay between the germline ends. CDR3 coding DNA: TGTGCCAGCAGCTTGGGCGGGATTAGCACAGATACGCAGTATTTT. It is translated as CASSLGGISTDTQYF.

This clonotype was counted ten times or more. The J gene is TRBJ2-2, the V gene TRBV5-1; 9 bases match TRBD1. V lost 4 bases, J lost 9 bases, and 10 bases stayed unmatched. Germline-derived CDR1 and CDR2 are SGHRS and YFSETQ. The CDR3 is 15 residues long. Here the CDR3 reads CASSPGQGAHRELFF. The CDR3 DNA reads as TGCGCCAGCAGCCCGGGACAGGGAGCTCACCGGGAGCTGTTTTTT. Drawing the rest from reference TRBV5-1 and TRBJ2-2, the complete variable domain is KAGVTQTPRYLIKTRGQQVTLSCSPISGHRSVSWYQQTPGQGLQFLFEYFSETQRNKGNFPGRFSGRQFSNSRSEMNVSTLELGDSALYLCASSPGQGAHRELFFGEGSRLTVL.

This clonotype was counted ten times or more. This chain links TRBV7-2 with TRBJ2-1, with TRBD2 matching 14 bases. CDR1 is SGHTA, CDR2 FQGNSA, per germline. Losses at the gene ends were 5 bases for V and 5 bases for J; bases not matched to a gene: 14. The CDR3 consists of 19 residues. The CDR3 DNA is TGTGCCAGCAGCCCGAAACATCCGGGACTAGCGGGGGCAAACAATGAGCAGTTCTTC. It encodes CASSPKHPGLAGANNEQFF.

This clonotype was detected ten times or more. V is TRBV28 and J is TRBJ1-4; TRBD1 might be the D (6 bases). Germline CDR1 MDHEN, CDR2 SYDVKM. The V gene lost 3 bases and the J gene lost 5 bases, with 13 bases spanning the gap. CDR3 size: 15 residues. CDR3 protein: CASSFVGQSNEKLFF. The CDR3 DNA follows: TGTGCCAGCAGTTTTGTTGGACAGTCAAATGAAAAACTGTTTTTT. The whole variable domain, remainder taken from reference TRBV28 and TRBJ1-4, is DVKVTQSSRYLVKRTGEKVFLECVQDMDHENMFWYRQDPGLGLRLIYFSYDVKMKEKGDIPEGYSVSREKKERFSLILESASTNQTSMYLCASSFVGQSNEKLFFGSGTQLSVL.

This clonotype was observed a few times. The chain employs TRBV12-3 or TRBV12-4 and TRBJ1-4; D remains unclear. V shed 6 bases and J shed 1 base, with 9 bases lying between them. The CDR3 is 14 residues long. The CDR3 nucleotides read TGTGCCAGCAGCCAGGTTGAAACTAATGAAAAACTGTTTTTT. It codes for CASSQVETNEKLFF.

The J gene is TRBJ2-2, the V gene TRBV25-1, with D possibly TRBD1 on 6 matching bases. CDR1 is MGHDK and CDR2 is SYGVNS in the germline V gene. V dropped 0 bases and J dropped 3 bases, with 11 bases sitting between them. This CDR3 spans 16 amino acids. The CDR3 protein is CASSEYSRGDTGELFF. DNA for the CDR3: TGTGCCAGCAGTGAATATTCCAGGGGAGACACCGGGGAGCTGTTTTTT. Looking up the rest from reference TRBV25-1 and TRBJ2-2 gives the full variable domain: EADIYQTPRYLVIGTGKKITLECSQTMGHDKMYWYQQDPGMELHLIHYSYGVNSTEKGDLSSESTVSRIRTEHFPLTLESARPSHTSQYLCASSEYSRGDTGELFFGEGSRLTVL.

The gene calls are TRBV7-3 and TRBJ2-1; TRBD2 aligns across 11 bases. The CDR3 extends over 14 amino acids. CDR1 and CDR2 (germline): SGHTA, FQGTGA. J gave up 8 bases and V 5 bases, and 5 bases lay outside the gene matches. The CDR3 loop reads CASSRSGGADEQFF. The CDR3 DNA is TGTGCCAGCAGCCGTAGCGGGGGGGCCGATGAGCAGTTCTTC.

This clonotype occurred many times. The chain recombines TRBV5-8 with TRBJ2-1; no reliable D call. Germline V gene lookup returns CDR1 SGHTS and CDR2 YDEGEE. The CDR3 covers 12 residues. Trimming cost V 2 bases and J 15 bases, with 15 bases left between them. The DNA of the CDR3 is TGTGCCAGCAGCTTACTTCTATCCGGAGCGTTCTTC. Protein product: CASSLLLSGAFF.

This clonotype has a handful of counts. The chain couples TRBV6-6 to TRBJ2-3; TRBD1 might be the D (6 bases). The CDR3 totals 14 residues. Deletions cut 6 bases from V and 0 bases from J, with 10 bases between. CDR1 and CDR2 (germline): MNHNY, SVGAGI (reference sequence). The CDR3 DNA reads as TGTGCCAGCAGGAACAGGGCTAGCACAGATACGCAGTATTTT. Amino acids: CASRNRASTDTQYF.

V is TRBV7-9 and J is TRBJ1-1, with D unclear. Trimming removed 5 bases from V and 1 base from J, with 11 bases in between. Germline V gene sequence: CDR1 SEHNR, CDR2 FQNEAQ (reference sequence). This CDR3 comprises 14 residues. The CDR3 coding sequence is TGTGCCAGCAGCATAAATGAGGGGAACACTGAAGCTTTCTTT. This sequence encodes CASSINEGNTEAFF.

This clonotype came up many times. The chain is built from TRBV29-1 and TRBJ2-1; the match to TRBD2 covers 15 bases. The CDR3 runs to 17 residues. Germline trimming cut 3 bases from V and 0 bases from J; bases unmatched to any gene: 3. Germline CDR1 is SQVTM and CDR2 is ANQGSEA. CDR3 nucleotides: TGCAGCGTTGACGGGACTAGCGGGGGGAGCTCCTACAATGAGCAGTTCTTC. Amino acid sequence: CSVDGTSGGSSYNEQFF.

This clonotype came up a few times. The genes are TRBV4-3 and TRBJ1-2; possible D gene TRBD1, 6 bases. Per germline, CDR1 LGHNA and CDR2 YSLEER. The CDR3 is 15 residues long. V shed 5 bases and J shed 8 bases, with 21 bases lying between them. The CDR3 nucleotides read TGCGCCAGCAGCTACGGACGATCGTACAGGGACGGCTACACCTTC. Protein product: CASSYGRSYRDGYTF.

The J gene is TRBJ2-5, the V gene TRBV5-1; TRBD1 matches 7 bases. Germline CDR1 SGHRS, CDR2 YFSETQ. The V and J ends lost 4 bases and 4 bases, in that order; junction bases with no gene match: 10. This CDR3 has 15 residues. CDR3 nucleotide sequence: TGCGCCAGCAGCCTGGACGGACAGGCGTTAGAGACCCAGTACTTC. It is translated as CASSLDGQALETQYF.

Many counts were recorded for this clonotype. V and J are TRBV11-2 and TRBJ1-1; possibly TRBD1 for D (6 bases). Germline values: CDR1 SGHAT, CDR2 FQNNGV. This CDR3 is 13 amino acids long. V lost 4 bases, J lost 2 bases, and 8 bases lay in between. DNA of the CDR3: TGTGCCAGCAGCTACAGGGTTAACACTGAAGCTTTCTTT. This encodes CASSYRVNTEAFF.